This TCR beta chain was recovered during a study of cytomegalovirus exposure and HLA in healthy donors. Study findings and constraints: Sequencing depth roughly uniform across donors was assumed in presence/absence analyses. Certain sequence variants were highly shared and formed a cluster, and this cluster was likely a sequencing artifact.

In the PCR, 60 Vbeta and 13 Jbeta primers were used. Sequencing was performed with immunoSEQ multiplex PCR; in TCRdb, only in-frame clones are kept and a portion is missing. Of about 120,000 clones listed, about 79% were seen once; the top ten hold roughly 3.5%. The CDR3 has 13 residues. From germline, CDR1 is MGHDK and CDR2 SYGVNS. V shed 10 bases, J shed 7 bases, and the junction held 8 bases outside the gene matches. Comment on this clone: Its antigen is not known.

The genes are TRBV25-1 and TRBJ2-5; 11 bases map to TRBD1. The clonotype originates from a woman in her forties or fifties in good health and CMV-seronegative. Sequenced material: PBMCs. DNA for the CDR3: TGTGCCAACAGGGACAGGGGGTCGTCGACCCAGTACTTC. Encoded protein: CANRDRGSSTQYF.